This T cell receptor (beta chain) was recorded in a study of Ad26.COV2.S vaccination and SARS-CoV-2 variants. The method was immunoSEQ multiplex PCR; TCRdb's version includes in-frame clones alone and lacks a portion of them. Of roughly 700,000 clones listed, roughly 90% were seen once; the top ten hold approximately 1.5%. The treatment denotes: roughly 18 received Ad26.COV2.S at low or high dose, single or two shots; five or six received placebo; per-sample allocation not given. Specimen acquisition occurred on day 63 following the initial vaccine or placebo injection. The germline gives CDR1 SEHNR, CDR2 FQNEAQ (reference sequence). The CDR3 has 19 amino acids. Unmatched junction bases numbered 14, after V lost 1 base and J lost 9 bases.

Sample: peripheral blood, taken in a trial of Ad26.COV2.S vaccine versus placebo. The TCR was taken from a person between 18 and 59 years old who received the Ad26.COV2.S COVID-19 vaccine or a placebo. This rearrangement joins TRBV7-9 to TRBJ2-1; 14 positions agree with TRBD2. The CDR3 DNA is TGTGCCAGCAGCTTAGAGCGGAATCTTCGACTAGCGGGAGGGCCTGAGCAGTTCTTC. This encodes CASSLERNLRLAGGPEQFF.